Listed below are T cell receptor beta chains from one sample, sequenced in a study of blood T cell repertoires in COVID-19. Using immunoSEQ multiplex PCR, the repertoire was profiled, and TCRdb retains in-frame clones only, with some absent. Of 200,000 to 250,000 clones listed, around 90% are singletons. Material for sequencing was PBMCs or T cells enriched from blood (not recorded which). The receptors stem from a young man who had been exposed to COVID-19. The CDR3 runs from the conserved cysteine through the conserved F or W. A D gene is named only where the DNA matches it firmly. Clone size is shown for a subset of rows, as once, few, many or a class of expanded clone.

-	TRBV25-1	-	15	TRBJ2-2	TGTGCCAGCAGTGAATTGTGGCGGGGCACCGGGGAGCTGTTTTTT	CASSELWRGTGELFF
-	TRBV7-6	-	15	TRBJ1-3	TGTGCCAGCAGCTTAGACGTAGGGGGGGTGAACACCATATATTTT	CASSLDVGGVNTIYF
-	TRBV10-3	-	15	TRBJ1-2	TGTGCCATCAGTGAGAACGCGGGGGGGTTTTATGGCTACACCTTC	CAISENAGGFYGYTF
TRBD1	TRBV3-1/TRBV3-2	-	16	TRBJ1-4	TGTGCCAGCAGCCAAGAGACGGGACAGCCTAATGAAAAACTGTTTTTT	CASSQETGQPNEKLFF
-	TRBV7-6	-	16	TRBJ2-3	TGTGCCAGCAGCTTAGCCCTTAGCTTTAAGACAGATACGCAGTATTTT	CASSLALSFKTDTQYF
-	TRBV5-1	once	13	TRBJ2-7	TGCGCCAGCAGCGGACAGATTGCATACGAGCAGTACTTC	CASSGQIAYEQYF
-	TRBV11-2	-	14	TRBJ1-1	TGTGCCAGCAGCCCCCAGCCGAGGCACACTGAAGCTTTCTTT	CASSPQPRHTEAFF
TRBD1	TRBV9	once	15	TRBJ1-2	TGTGCCAGCAGCGTAGTGTCAGGGGGTCACTATGGCTACACCTTC	CASSVVSGGHYGYTF
TRBD1	TRBV6-5	once	13	TRBJ2-5	TGTGCCAGCGAGGGGACAGACCAAGAGACCCAGTACTTC	CASEGTDQETQYF
TRBD2	TRBV7-6	-	14	TRBJ2-5	TGTGCCAGCAGCTCAGGACTAGCGGGGGAGACCCAGTACTTC	CASSSGLAGETQYF
-	TRBV5-8	-	12	TRBJ1-2	TGTGCCAGCACATTTAGGGGATATGGCTACACCTTC	CASTFRGYGYTF
-	TRBV12-3/TRBV12-4	-	13	TRBJ1-1	TGTGCCAGCAGCAGAAGACACACCACTGAAGCTTTCTTT	CASSRRHTTEAFF
TRBD1	TRBV10-3	-	14	TRBJ1-2	TGTGCCATCACCCCGGACAGGGGGAACTATGGCTACACCTTC	CAITPDRGNYGYTF
TRBD1	TRBV19	-	17	TRBJ2-7	TGTGCCAGTAGTATAAGGGCGGGACAGGGCAATTTCTACGAGCAGTACTTC	CASSIRAGQGNFYEQYF
-	TRBV19	-	11	TRBJ2-5	TGTGCCAGTGAGGATCGGGAGACCCAGTACTTC	CASEDRETQYF
-	TRBV6-5	once	11	TRBJ1-1	TGTGCCAGCAGCCAGGGGCCGGCAGCTTTCTTT	CASSQGPAAFF
-	TRBV6-5	-	12	TRBJ2-7	TGTGCCAGCAGTCCGACTAGTAACGAGCAGTACTTC	CASSPTSNEQYF
TRBD1	TRBV9	-	17	TRBJ2-1	TGTGCCAGCAGCGTAGGAGTTTTGACAGGGGGCCAGGATGAGCAGTTCTTC	CASSVGVLTGGQDEQFF
TRBD1	TRBV5-1	-	17	TRBJ1-1	TGCGCCAGCAGCCCAACAACAGGGGGCGTCGGTTCCACTGAAGCTTTCTTT	CASSPTTGGVGSTEAFF
-	TRBV6-1	-	15	TRBJ2-1	TGTGCCAGCAGTGAAGTAGTCTTCATCTACAATGAGCAGTTCTTC	CASSEVVFIYNEQFF
TRBD1	TRBV7-6	-	16	TRBJ2-7	TGTGCCAGCAGCCCGGTGGCGACAGGGGTACCACCTCGGCAGTACTTC	CASSPVATGVPPRQYF
-	TRBV6-6	-	13	TRBJ1-3	TGTGCCAGCAATGGGGGCCCTGGAAACACCATATATTTT	CASNGGPGNTIYF
TRBD2	TRBV27	-	16	TRBJ2-1	TGTGCCAGCTCCGGGGGGGTCTACAGCTCCTACAATGAGCAGTTCTTC	CASSGGVYSSYNEQFF
-	TRBV6-6	-	12	TRBJ2-7	TGTGCCAGCAGTTGGACAAGGGACGAGCAGTACTTC	CASSWTRDEQYF
TRBD1	TRBV5-1	-	17	TRBJ1-4	TGCGCCAGCAGCCAGAACTATCAGGGACAGGGGAATGAAAAACTGTTTTTT	CASSQNYQGQGNEKLFF
TRBD2	TRBV3-1/TRBV3-2	-	15	TRBJ2-3	TGTGCCAGCAGCCCTAGCGGGTTCGTTCAGGATACGCAGTATTTT	CASSPSGFVQDTQYF
-	TRBV19	-	16	TRBJ2-6	TGTGCCAGTAGTACTGATAGGACAGCTGGGGCCAACGTCCTGACTTTC	CASSTDRTAGANVLTF
-	TRBV3-1/TRBV3-2	-	14	TRBJ1-1	TGTGCCAGCAGCCAAGAGGGCAGCTACACTGAAGCTTTCTTT	CASSQEGSYTEAFF
-	TRBV15	-	14	TRBJ2-3	TGTGCCACCAGCCGGACGGGAAGCACAGATACGCAGTATTTT	CATSRTGSTDTQYF